The present entry profiles one T cell receptor (beta chain) with its context. The antigen remains undetermined. The method was immunoSEQ multiplex PCR; TCRdb's version includes in-frame clones alone and lacks a portion of them. The sample records more than 65,000 clones, roughly nine tenths being singletons. The germline V and J ends were trimmed by 2 bases and 3 bases, with 14 bases remaining between them. The CDR3 sequence is 15 residues long. Germline values: CDR1 SGHRS, CDR2 YFSETQ. These data come from a study of PD-L1 blockade in urothelial cancer. Findings and limits, study-wide: Durable-benefit patients expanded tumor-associated blood clones more at 3 weeks.

This sample comprised PBMCs, obtained around atezolizumab (anti-PD-L1) treatment. This sequence was found in a woman aged 70-85 years with urothelial cancer. The chain couples TRBV5-1 to TRBJ1-2; the D gene is possibly TRBD1 (6 bases). The CDR3 DNA reads as TGCGCCAGCAGCTTAACAGGGAGTAGGGACTATGGCTACACCTTC. Its translation is CASSLTGSRDYGYTF.